The 30 T cell receptor beta chains presented below share a single source sample, sequenced in a study of blood T cell repertoires in COVID-19. The table came from immunoSEQ multiplex PCR; TCRdb's copy has only in-frame clones and leaves some out. The table shows about 62,000 clones, with 76% occurring only once. Sequencing was carried out using peripheral blood. The receptors here all came from a woman aged 45-65 years with active or convalescent COVID-19.

This CDR3 is CASSLELAETQYF. CDR3 sequence (DNA): TGTGCCAGCAGCTTAGAACTAGCGGAGACCCAGTACTTC. The chain is built from TRBV7-8 and TRBJ2-5; 7 bases match TRBD2. The CDR3 is 13 amino acids. After removal of 1 base from V and 5 bases from J, the junction contained 1 base not matched to a gene. Per the germline V gene, CDR1 is SGHVS and CDR2 is FQNEAQ.

The V call is TRBV6-2 or TRBV6-3, the J call TRBJ2-7, with 7 bases lining up with TRBD1. The ends lost 2 bases at V and 2 bases at J; junction bases unmatched: 9. The CDR3 is made up of 16 amino acids. Germline V CDR1 and CDR2: MNHEY, SVGEGT. The CDR3: CASSYLRDSPTYEQYF. CDR3 DNA: TGTGCCAGCAGTTACCTACGGGACAGTCCTACCTACGAGCAGTACTTC.

The genes are TRBV5-1 and TRBJ1-1, with D uncertain. The germline CDR1 and CDR2 sequences are SGHRS and YFSETQ. V was trimmed by 0 bases and J by 5 bases, leaving 8 bases between them. This CDR3 is built from 13 residues. The CDR3 sequence is CASSLDTGTEAFF. The DNA for the CDR3 is TGCGCCAGCAGCTTGGACACGGGGACTGAAGCTTTCTTT.

The chain combines TRBV19 with TRBJ1-2; 10 bases match TRBD1. Germline V gives CDR1 LNHDA, CDR2 SQIVND (reference sequence). The V gene end was trimmed by 6 bases and the J gene end by 6 bases; junction bases not matched to a gene: 7. This CDR3 comprises 14 residues. CDR3 residues: CASSNDRGLDGYTF. The CDR3 nucleotides are TGTGCCAGTAGCAATGACAGGGGGCTGGATGGCTACACCTTC.

V gene TRBV2 combines with J gene TRBJ2-5; TRBD2 matches at 7 bases. The CDR3 runs to 13 residues. The J segment lost 5 bases and the V segment lost 8 bases, leaving 8 bases of the junction unmatched. Germline CDR1 and CDR2: SNHLY and FYNNEI. This chain's CDR3 is CASGTSAWETQYF. Here the CDR3 DNA reads TGTGCCAGCGGCACTAGCGCCTGGGAGACCCAGTACTTC.

The rearrangement joins TRBV12-1 to TRBJ2-7; the D segment call TRBD2 is taken from the table without a DNA check. TRBV12-1 is designated a pseudogene. This CDR3 is built from 16 residues. The CDR3 DNA reads TGTGCCAGCAGCGTAACCGGGACTAGCTGTGGTTACGAGCAGTACTTC. Translating it yields CASSVTGTSCGYEQYF.

J is TRBJ2-5 and V is TRBV6-6; the D is unclear. This CDR3 region has 15 residues. Trimming took 5 bases from V and 1 from J, leaving 14 bases between them. Germline V gene data show CDR1 as MNHNY and CDR2 as SVGAGI (reference sequence). DNA of the CDR3: TGTGCCAGCAGTCACGTCCGAGGCATCCAAGAGACCCAGTACTTC. It encodes CASSHVRGIQETQYF.

This sequence joins TRBV7-2 and TRBJ2-1; 8 nucleotides match TRBD2. The germline CDR1 and CDR2 sequences are SGHTA and FQGNSA. With V trimmed by 1 base and J by 8 bases, 7 bases remained unmatched. The CDR3 runs to 15 residues. The CDR3 coding sequence is TGTGCCAGCAGCTTAGACGGGGGCGGGAGGTATGAGCAGTTCTTC. Protein: CASSLDGGGRYEQFF. Full variable domain (remainder filled in from reference TRBV7-2 and TRBJ2-1): GAGVSQSPSNKVTEKGKDVELRCDPISGHTALYWYRQSLGQGLEFLIYFQGNSAPDKSGLPSDRFSAERTGGSVSTLTIQRTQQEDSAVYLCASSLDGGGRYEQFFGPGTRLTVL.

This clone was picked up a small number of times. The chain is built from TRBV12-3 or TRBV12-4 and TRBJ1-3; D might be TRBD1 (5 bases). CDR3 length: 13 amino acids. V was trimmed by 10 bases and J by 0 bases, leaving 10 bases between them. The CDR3 region is CATGGSSGNTIYF. The CDR3 DNA follows: TGTGCCACCGGGGGGAGCTCTGGAAACACCATATATTTT.

In its sample, this clone was seen a few times. The chain carries TRBV6-2 or TRBV6-3 and TRBJ1-1; TRBD1 agrees at 7 bases. The V gene end was trimmed by 4 bases and the J gene end by 7 bases; junction bases not matched to a gene: 6. The CDR3 consists of 13 residues. CDR1 and CDR2 from the germline V gene are MNHEY and SVGEGT. In DNA form, the CDR3 reads TGTGCCAGCAGTTCGATACAGGGGATTGAAGCTTTCTTT. Its translation: CASSSIQGIEAFF.

The chain is built from TRBV10-3 and TRBJ2-1; 12 bases fit TRBD2. Per the germline V gene, CDR1 is ENHRY and CDR2 is SYGVKD. The trim removed 6 bases at V and 9 bases at J, leaving 9 bases unmatched. The CDR3 covers 15 residues. The CDR3 DNA follows: TGTGCCATCAGACCCTCCCCTAGCGGGAGGGGTGAGCAGTTCTTC. Residues: CAIRPSPSGRGEQFF.

The gene calls are TRBV12-2 and TRBJ1-2. TRBV12-2 is given as a pseudogene. CDR3 size: 15 residues. The chain's CDR3 is CASRPRTGVMYGYTF. For the CDR3, the DNA is TGTGCAAGTCGCCCCCGCACCGGGGTAATGTATGGCTACACCTTC.

The chain carries TRBV19 and TRBJ1-1; the match to TRBD1 covers 7 bases. Unmatched junction bases numbered 4, after V lost 9 bases and J lost 3 bases. The CDR3 is 12 residues long. In germline, CDR1 is LNHDA, CDR2 SQIVND (reference sequence). CDR3 residues: CASLTGYTEAFF. The CDR3 DNA reads as TGTGCCAGCTTGACAGGGTACACTGAAGCTTTCTTT.

This chain joins TRBV27 and TRBJ2-1; TRBD2 agrees at 10 bases. This CDR3 region has 16 residues. Germline CDR1 MNHEY, CDR2 SMNVEV (reference sequence). J lost 5 bases, V lost 7 bases, and 11 bases had no gene match. Written as DNA, the CDR3 is TGTGCCAGCACACCCCCGGGACTAGCGTCCAACAATGAGCAGTTCTTC. It is translated as CASTPPGLASNNEQFF.

This clone was found a few times. The J gene is TRBJ1-6, the V gene TRBV25-1, with a possible D match to TRBD1 (6 bases). V lost 6 bases to trimming and J lost 8 bases, with 11 bases between them. Looked up from germline, CDR1 is MGHDK and CDR2 is SYGVNS. CDR3 length: 13 residues. The CDR3 here is CASRRGTDSPLHF. The CDR3 coding sequence is TGTGCCAGCAGGAGGGGGACCGATTCACCCCTCCACTTT.

The chain is built from TRBV5-4 and TRBJ1-2; D unresolved. Looked up from germline, CDR1 is SGHNT and CDR2 is YYREEE (reference sequence). Trimming left V 0 bases short and J 6 bases short, with 9 bases between. The CDR3 extends over 13 amino acids. Here the CDR3 DNA reads TGTGCCAGCAGCTTGGGTATGCGAGATGGCTACACCTTC. It codes for CASSLGMRDGYTF.

V is TRBV30 and J is TRBJ1-2, with D perhaps TRBD1 (5 bases). Germline lookup yields CDR1 GTSNPN and CDR2 SVGIG (reference sequence). The CDR3 consists of 13 residues. Trimming took 3 bases from V and 4 from J, leaving 12 bases between them. The CDR3 DNA is TGTGCCTGGAGCCCGGGGGAGACCTATGGCTACACCTTC. As protein: CAWSPGETYGYTF.

This clone was observed a single time. This chain connects TRBV19 to TRBJ2-5; 13 bases match TRBD2. The CDR3 totals 15 residues. CDR1 and CDR2 (germline): LNHDA, SQIVND (reference sequence). The trim removed 6 bases at V and 1 base at J, leaving 2 bases unmatched. In DNA form, the CDR3 reads TGTGCCAGTAGGAGACTAGCGGGGGGCCAAGAGACCCAGTACTTC. It codes for CASRRLAGGQETQYF.

The chain uses TRBV11-2 and TRBJ2-2; 7 nucleotides agree with TRBD1. The CDR3 is 17 residues long. With V trimmed by 5 bases and J by 1 base, 10 bases remained unmatched. CDR1 SGHAT and CDR2 FQNNGV come from the germline V gene. CDR3 amino acids: CASSPGGHRGNTGELFF. The CDR3 DNA reads as TGTGCCAGCAGCCCAGGGGGTCACAGGGGGAACACCGGGGAGCTGTTTTTT.

For the CDR3, the DNA is TGCAGCGTTGAAGATAGAGGCACCTACGAGCAGTACTTC. Translation gives CSVEDRGTYEQYF. The chain has TRBV29-1 and TRBJ2-7; D call uncertain. Trimming pared 0 bases from V and 2 bases from J, leaving 8 bases between. Germline assignment: CDR1 SQVTM and CDR2 ANQGSEA. CDR3 length: 13 residues.

V and J are TRBV6-5 and TRBJ2-7; 10 bases match TRBD2. CDR3 length: 15 amino acids. From germline, CDR1 is MNHEY and CDR2 SVGAGI. V was pared by 6 bases and J by 4 bases, with 9 bases of the junction left unmatched. The CDR3: CASSLPGLAEYEQYF. The CDR3 region has the DNA TGTGCCAGCAGCCTTCCCGGACTAGCGGAATACGAGCAGTACTTC.

J is TRBJ1-1 and V is TRBV7-9, with D tentatively TRBD1 (6 bases). The CDR3 consists of 12 residues. The V end was cut by 3 bases, the J end by 7 bases, with 9 bases between. Germline V CDR1 and CDR2: SEHNR, FQNEAQ (reference sequence). The CDR3 DNA is TGTGCCAGCAGCTTGGGGGGGCATGAAGCTTTCTTT. Translating it yields CASSLGGHEAFF.

The chain is built from TRBV24-1 and TRBJ2-4; possible D gene TRBD1, 6 bases. Trimming removed 2 bases from V and 0 bases from J, with 10 bases in between. The V gene's germline CDR1 is KGHDR and CDR2 SFDVKD. This CDR3 contains 16 residues. Written as DNA, the CDR3 is TGTGCCACCAGTGATTCGAGACAGGTAGCCAAAAACATTCAGTACTTC. Translation gives CATSDSRQVAKNIQYF.

The chain is built from TRBV6-6 and TRBJ2-2; 11 nucleotides match TRBD1. Trimming removed 5 bases from V and 1 base from J; junction bases left unmatched: 9. Germline V gene sequence: CDR1 MNHNY, CDR2 SVGAGI (reference sequence). The CDR3 has 18 amino acids. CDR3 nucleotides: TGTGCCAGCAGTCTTCAGGACAGGGGGCAAGGGAACACCGGGGAGCTGTTTTTT. Its translation is CASSLQDRGQGNTGELFF.

There are a few counts of this clone. The rearrangement uses TRBV5-1 and TRBJ1-2; 10 positions agree with TRBD1. This CDR3 is built from 13 residues. Germline CDR1 SGHRS, CDR2 YFSETQ. J was trimmed by 8 bases and V by 5 bases; bases with no gene match: 6. In DNA form, the CDR3 reads TGCGCCAGCAGACCCGACAGGGGGCGAGGCTACACCTTC. Protein sequence: CASRPDRGRGYTF.

V gene TRBV24-1 combines with J gene TRBJ2-5, with a tentative D call TRBD1 (6 bases). V was shortened by 3 bases and J by 2 bases, with 12 bases between the two germline ends. The CDR3 spans 15 residues. Germline CDR1 and CDR2: KGHDR and SFDVKD. This chain's CDR3 is CATSDPTGKQETQYF. CDR3 nucleotides: TGTGCCACCAGTGATCCTACAGGGAAACAAGAGACCCAGTACTTC.

The CDR3 DNA sequence: TGTGCCACCAGCAGCTTGACAGGGGACCTTTACAATGAGCAGTTCTTC. Protein: CATSSLTGDLYNEQFF. The chain employs TRBV15 and TRBJ2-1; 8 positions match TRBD1. From germline, CDR1 is LNHNV and CDR2 YYDKDF (reference sequence). The CDR3 is made up of 16 amino acids. V shed 3 bases and J 4 bases; nucleotides not matched to a gene: 8. The entire variable domain, with the rest obtained from reference TRBV15 and TRBJ2-1, is as follows: DAMVIQNPRYQVTQFGKPVTLSCSQTLNHNVMYWYQQKSSQAPKLLFHYYDKDFNNEADTPDNFQSRRPNTSFCFLDIRSPGLGDTAMYLCATSSLTGDLYNEQFFGPGTRLTVL.

V is TRBV2 and J is TRBJ1-1; D may be TRBD1 (6 bases). The V end lost 4 bases, the J end lost 1 base, and 13 bases lay between the germline ends. The CDR3 is made up of 15 amino acids. Germline V gene sequence: CDR1 SNHLY, CDR2 FYNNEI. CDR3 bases: TGTGCCAGCAGTGGACCGACAGGCTCGAACACTGAAGCTTTCTTT. Its translation: CASSGPTGSNTEAFF.

CDR3: CAWGLDQGELFF. The CDR3 DNA sequence: TGTGCCTGGGGACTCGATCAGGGGGAGCTGTTTTTT. The V and J genes are TRBV30 and TRBJ2-2, with D perhaps TRBD2 (5 bases). The V end was cut by 5 bases, the J end by 8 bases, with 12 bases between. The CDR3 is 12 amino acids. Germline V gene sequence: CDR1 GTSNPN, CDR2 SVGIG (reference sequence).

J is TRBJ1-2 and V is TRBV12-3 or TRBV12-4; tentative D call: TRBD1 (5 bases). Trimming left V 5 bases short and J 3 bases short, with 10 bases between. This CDR3 has 13 amino acids. CDR3 sequence: CASSAQGDYGYTF. CDR3 nucleotide sequence: TGTGCCAGCAGTGCCCAGGGTGACTATGGCTACACCTTC.